These 13 T cell receptor beta chains originate from one sample sequenced in a study of regulatory T cells in long-lasting Graves disease. Time point denoted: newly diagnosed GD, antithyroid drugs for less than 3 months. Isolated PBMC RNA provided the starting material for the TCR library. In building TCR beta libraries, iRepertoire HTBI primers were used together with Arm-PCR of CDR3 regions. MiXCR, applied by TCRdb to the multiplex PCR reads, yields one record per CDR3 protein. The data contain about 610,000 distinct CDR3 sequences, around 16% of them singletons. Separately, the same data were catalogued under a study of T cells in Graves' hyperthyroidism and ophthalmopathy.

Specimen: peripheral blood mononuclear cells (PBMCs), collected at new diagnosis, from a patient treated with antithyroid drugs. These receptors all come from a man in his late teens or twenties with Graves disease.

This clonotype was detected a few times. Relative to the germline gene, one junction end is altered; a read error may explain this. J is TRBJ2-1 and V is TRBV6-2 or TRBV6-3; D uncertain. The J call could be wrong; TRBJ2-5 is a better fit for the DNA end. Germline V gene lookup returns CDR1 MNHEY and CDR2 SVGEGT. The CDR3 extends over 12 amino acids. In DNA, the CDR3 is TGTGCCAGCAGTCACTCGAGAGGACCCCAGTACTTC. Translating gives CASSHSRGPQYF.

V gene TRBV10-3 combines with J gene TRBJ2-7; D is perhaps TRBD1 (7 bases). The CDR3 is 16 residues long. Deletions cut 0 bases from V and 2 bases from J, with 14 bases between. The V gene's germline CDR1 is ENHRY and CDR2 SYGVKD. The CDR3 DNA is TGTGCCATCAGTGAGTCTCGGCGGAGGGGGCCCTACGAGCAGTACTTC. As protein: CAISESRRRGPYEQYF.

This chain links TRBV30 with TRBJ2-3; D is unresolved. CDR1 and CDR2 from the germline V gene are GTSNPN and SVGIG (reference sequence). The CDR3 length is 15 residues. Trimming left V 0 bases short and J 2 bases short, with 12 bases between. The CDR3, as DNA: TGTGCCTGGAGTGTACTTGCCGTTAACACAGATACGCAGTATTTT. Its protein is CAWSVLAVNTDTQYF.

The chain is built from TRBV5-1 and TRBJ1-1, with a tentative D call TRBD1 (6 bases). V was cut by 0 bases and J by 2 bases, with 14 bases left in between. Germline V lookup: CDR1 SGHRS, CDR2 YFSETQ. The CDR3 is made up of 16 amino acids. The CDR3 protein is CASSLAQGLYNTEAFF. DNA for the CDR3: TGCGCCAGCAGCTTGGCACAGGGCCTCTATAACACTGAAGCTTTCTTT.

The table lists this clonotype with many counts. The chain has TRBV28 and TRBJ1-2; 9 bases fit TRBD1. The CDR3 length is 14 residues. V was pared by 4 bases and J by 5 bases, with 5 bases of the junction left unmatched. Germline lookup yields CDR1 MDHEN and CDR2 SYDVKM. The CDR3 reads CASSSQGAGYGYTF. The DNA of the CDR3 is TGTGCCAGCAGTTCACAGGGGGCGGGGTATGGCTACACCTTC.

This clonotype showed up many times. The junction and the germline gene differ at one end; a read error may be behind it. The chain has TRBV5-1 and TRBJ2-7; D is possibly TRBD1 (5 bases). CDR3 length: 14 residues. Germline-derived CDR1 and CDR2 are SGHRS and YFSETQ. CDR3 amino acids: CASSLIRGSDEQYF. CDR3 coding DNA: TGCGCCAGCAGCTTGATAAGGGGCTCCGACGAGCAGTACTTC. The full variable domain, its missing parts supplied by reference TRBV5-1 and TRBJ2-7, is KAGVTQTPRYLIKTRGQQVTLSCSPISGHRSVSWYQQTPGQGLQFLFEYFSETQRNKGNFPGRFSGRQFSNSRSEMNVSTLELGDSALYLCASSLIRGSDEQYFGPGTRLTVT.

DNA of the CDR3: TGTGCCAGCAGCGAAGGGCGGGGGACCTACAATGAGCAGTTCTTC. It codes for CASSEGRGTYNEQFF. This chain connects TRBV25-1 to TRBJ2-1, with 7 nucleotides matching TRBD2. This CDR3 has 15 residues. Trimming took 6 bases from V and 2 from J; bases not matched to a gene: 7. CDR1 is MGHDK, CDR2 SYGVNS, per germline.

Only a few counts were recorded for this clonotype. V is TRBV7-9 and J is TRBJ2-1, with D unclear. There are 13 residues in the CDR3. With 3 bases removed from V and 5 bases from J, the gap between germline ends came to 8 bases. The germline V gene encodes CDR1 SEHNR and CDR2 FQNEAQ (reference sequence). The chain's CDR3 is CASSFHLDNEQFF. As DNA, the CDR3 is TGTGCCAGCAGCTTTCACTTAGACAATGAGCAGTTCTTC.

This clonotype was seen only a few times. CDR3 region: CASSSPAGIDNEQFF. CDR3 in DNA: TGTGCCAGCAGTTCTCCGGCGGGTATCGACAATGAGCAGTTCTTC. The chain uses TRBV5-4 and TRBJ2-1; TRBD2 is a possible D gene (5 bases). Between the trimmed V and J ends, which lost 5 bases and 5 bases, there was a span of 17 bases. Germline lookup yields CDR1 SGHNT and CDR2 YYREEE (reference sequence). The CDR3 has 15 residues.

The sample holds a few counts of this clonotype. This chain links TRBV6-1 with TRBJ1-1; weak D call: TRBD1 (6 bases). Germline CDR1 MNHNS, CDR2 SASEGT. CDR3 length: 13 amino acids. V lost 6 bases, J lost 4 bases, and 12 bases lay in between. DNA of the CDR3: TGTGCCAGCAGCAGGGGACTTACCACTGAAGCTTTCTTT. It encodes CASSRGLTTEAFF.

The chain is built from TRBV11-2 and TRBJ2-1, with 13 positions matching TRBD2. The CDR3 is 18 amino acids. Trimming at V came to 5 bases and at J to 3 bases, leaving 10 bases not matched to a gene. Germline CDR1 SGHAT, CDR2 FQNNGV. CDR3 amino acids: CASSRVLAGGPGYNEQFF. In nucleotides, the CDR3 is TGTGCCAGCAGCCGCGTACTAGCGGGAGGGCCTGGCTACAATGAGCAGTTCTTC.

About this clonotype: A read error may be the cause here, since a much bigger clone is one base away. This chain connects TRBV7-8 to TRBJ2-1; tentative D call: TRBD1 (5 bases). The germline CDR1 and CDR2 sequences are SGHVS and FQNEAQ. The CDR3 is 14 residues long. V was pared by 1 base and J by 10 bases, with 14 bases between. The CDR3 DNA reads as TGTGCCAGCAGCTTAGAGGTAGGGGCCCACGAGCAGTTCTTC. It yields the protein CASSLEVGAHEQFF.

This clonotype occurred many times. This rearrangement joins TRBV5-1 to TRBJ1-2, with D unresolved. Germline CDR1 and CDR2: SGHRS and YFSETQ. Trimming shortened V by 4 bases and J by 10 bases, and 14 bases separated the two germline ends. The CDR3 is made up of 12 amino acids. CDR3 protein: CASSPDESFYTF. In DNA form, the CDR3 reads TGCGCCAGCAGCCCGGACGAGTCCTTCTACACCTTC.